The source of this T cell receptor beta chain is a study of cytomegalovirus exposure and HLA in healthy donors. General study findings and limits: Later analysis showed most CMV-associated TCR beta chains appearing HLA-restricted.

Germline V gene sequence: CDR1 LNHNV, CDR2 YYDKDF (reference sequence). V lost 5 bases to trimming and J lost 12 bases, with 16 bases between them. The CDR3 length is 13 residues. With 60 Vbeta and 13 Jbeta primers, the PCR was carried out. Profiled with immunoSEQ multiplex PCR; TCRdb holds only in-frame clones, not every one. The sample lists roughly 190,000 clones, roughly 73% occurring once. As concerns this clone: As yet, its antigen is unknown.

The sequence came from a young woman in good health and CMV-seropositive. Material: PBMCs. This chain joins TRBV15 and TRBJ1-4; unclear D gene. The CDR3 sequence is CATSANYGEELFF. The CDR3 bases are TGTGCCACCAGCGCGAATTATGGGGAGGAACTGTTTTTT. The complete variable domain, with remaining parts taken from reference TRBV15 and TRBJ1-4, reads DAMVIQNPRYQVTQFGKPVTLSCSQTLNHNVMYWYQQKSSQAPKLLFHYYDKDFNNEADTPDNFQSRRPNTSFCFLDIRSPGLGDTAMYLCATSANYGEELFFGSGTQLSVL.